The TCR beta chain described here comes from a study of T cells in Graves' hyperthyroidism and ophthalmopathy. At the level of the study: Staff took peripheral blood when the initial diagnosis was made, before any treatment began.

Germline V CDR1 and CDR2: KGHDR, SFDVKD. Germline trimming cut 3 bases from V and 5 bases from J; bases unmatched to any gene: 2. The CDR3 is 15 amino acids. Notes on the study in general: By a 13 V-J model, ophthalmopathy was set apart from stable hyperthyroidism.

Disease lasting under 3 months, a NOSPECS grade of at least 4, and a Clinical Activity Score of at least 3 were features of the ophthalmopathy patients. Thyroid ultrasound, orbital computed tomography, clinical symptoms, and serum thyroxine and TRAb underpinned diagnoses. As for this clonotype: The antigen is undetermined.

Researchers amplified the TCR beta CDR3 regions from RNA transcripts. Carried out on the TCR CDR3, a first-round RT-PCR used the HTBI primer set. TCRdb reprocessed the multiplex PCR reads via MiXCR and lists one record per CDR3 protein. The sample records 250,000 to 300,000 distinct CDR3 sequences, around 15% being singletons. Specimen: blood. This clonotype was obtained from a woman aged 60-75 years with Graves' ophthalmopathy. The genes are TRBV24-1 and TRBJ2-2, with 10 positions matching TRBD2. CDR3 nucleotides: TGTGCCACCAGTGATCAGACTAGCGGGACCGGGGAGCTGTTTTTT. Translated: CATSDQTSGTGELFF.